A selection of T cell receptor beta chains follows, all from one sample in a study of blood T cell repertoires in COVID-19. Profiling relied on immunoSEQ multiplex PCR, and the TCRdb table lists in-frame clones only, not all of them. The data contain 110,000 or so clones, about 83% of them singletons. The sequenced sample was peripheral blood. These TCRs come from a man between 65 and 85 years old with acute or convalescent COVID-19. Both conserved end residues are part of each CDR3. A D gene is named only where the DNA matches it firmly. Expanded clones are given a class, and other clones once, few, many or no size at all.

V gene: TRBV29-1
clone size: .
J gene: TRBJ1-4
D gene: TRBD1
CDR3 protein: CSVGTGATNEKLFF
CDR3 DNA: TGCAGCGTCGGGACAGGGGCAACTAATGAAAAACTGTTTTTT

V gene: TRBV18
clone size: .
J gene: TRBJ2-2
D gene: TRBD2
CDR3 protein: CASSPPGSGANTGELFF
CDR3 DNA: TGTGCCAGCTCACCACCAGGAAGCGGGGCGAACACCGGGGAGCTGTTTTTT

V gene: TRBV30
clone size: once
J gene: TRBJ2-7
D gene: .
CDR3 protein: CAWSGPGVWPEQYF
CDR3 DNA: TGTGCCTGGAGTGGGCCGGGAGTATGGCCCGAGCAGTACTTC

V gene: TRBV12-3/TRBV12-4
clone size: .
J gene: TRBJ2-1
D gene: .
CDR3 protein: CASRQGRTGEQFF
CDR3 DNA: TGTGCCAGCAGGCAGGGAAGGACGGGTGAGCAGTTCTTC

V gene: TRBV24-1
clone size: .
J gene: TRBJ2-5
D gene: .
CDR3 protein: CATSDWPAGETQYF
CDR3 DNA: TGTGCCACCAGTGATTGGCCGGCGGGAGAGACCCAGTACTTC

V gene: TRBV11-1
clone size: .
J gene: TRBJ2-5
D gene: .
CDR3 protein: CASGRSGEETQYF
CDR3 DNA: TGTGCCAGCGGTCGGTCGGGAGAAGAGACCCAGTACTTC

V gene: TRBV2
clone size: .
J gene: TRBJ1-2
D gene: TRBD1
CDR3 protein: CASSSSDTGAHGYTF
CDR3 DNA: TGTGCCAGCAGTTCCTCAGATACAGGGGCTCATGGCTACACCTTC

V gene: TRBV6-4
clone size: .
J gene: TRBJ1-6
D gene: TRBD1
CDR3 protein: CASSTGGEGSPLHF
CDR3 DNA: TGTGCCAGCAGTACAGGGGGCGAAGGTTCACCCCTCCACTTT

V gene: TRBV4-1
clone size: .
J gene: TRBJ1-4
D gene: .
CDR3 protein: CASSQVGGNEKLFF
CDR3 DNA: TGCGCCAGCAGCCAAGTCGGGGGGAATGAAAAACTGTTTTTT

V gene: TRBV5-4
clone size: .
J gene: TRBJ1-1
D gene: .
CDR3 protein: CASSSTGITEAFF
CDR3 DNA: TGTGCCAGCAGCTCTACAGGGATAACTGAAGCTTTCTTT

V gene: TRBV25-1
clone size: .
J gene: TRBJ1-1
D gene: .
CDR3 protein: CASSDKGVPLGTEAFF
CDR3 DNA: TGTGCCAGCAGTGATAAGGGAGTACCCCTGGGGACTGAAGCTTTCTTT

V gene: TRBV19
clone size: .
J gene: TRBJ1-2
D gene: .
CDR3 protein: CASSLPLLTGTNYGYTF
CDR3 DNA: TGTGCCAGTAGTCTCCCTCTTCTGACAGGCACTAACTATGGCTACACCTTC

V gene: TRBV29-1
clone size: .
J gene: TRBJ2-1
D gene: .
CDR3 protein: CSVYPRDDNEQFF
CDR3 DNA: TGCAGCGTTTACCCCCGGGATGACAATGAGCAGTTCTTC

V gene: TRBV4-1
clone size: .
J gene: TRBJ2-2
D gene: TRBD1
CDR3 protein: CASSLHRGNTGELFF
CDR3 DNA: TGCGCCAGCAGCCTTCACAGGGGGAACACCGGGGAGCTGTTTTTT

V gene: TRBV5-4
clone size: once
J gene: TRBJ2-5
D gene: TRBD1
CDR3 protein: CASSPNRGPETQYF
CDR3 DNA: TGTGCCAGCAGCCCCAACAGGGGACCAGAGACCCAGTACTTC

V gene: TRBV5-1
clone size: .
J gene: TRBJ2-2
D gene: .
CDR3 protein: CASSLGQAGGELFF
CDR3 DNA: TGCGCCAGCAGCTTGGGGCAGGCCGGCGGGGAGCTGTTTTTT

V gene: TRBV3-1/TRBV3-2
clone size: once
J gene: TRBJ2-5
D gene: TRBD2
CDR3 protein: CASSQDLAGGRPGETQYF
CDR3 DNA: TGTGCCAGCAGCCAAGATCTGGCGGGGGGGCGTCCAGGAGAGACCCAGTACTTC

V gene: TRBV19
clone size: few
J gene: TRBJ1-5
D gene: .
CDR3 protein: CASRIQGVGNQPQHF
CDR3 DNA: TGTGCCAGTAGGATACAGGGTGTAGGCAATCAGCCCCAGCATTTT

V gene: TRBV12-3/TRBV12-4
clone size: .
J gene: TRBJ2-1
D gene: TRBD2
CDR3 protein: CASLRGAYNEQFF
CDR3 DNA: TGTGCCAGCCTCCGGGGGGCCTACAATGAGCAGTTCTTC

V gene: TRBV18
clone size: .
J gene: TRBJ2-3
D gene: TRBD2
CDR3 protein: CASSPATSGVGTQYF
CDR3 DNA: TGTGCCAGCTCACCAGCGACTAGCGGGGTAGGGACGCAGTATTTT

V gene: TRBV9
clone size: few
J gene: TRBJ2-3
D gene: TRBD2
CDR3 protein: CASSPGGGPDTQYF
CDR3 DNA: TGTGCCAGCAGCCCGGGGGGGGGCCCAGATACGCAGTATTTT

V gene: TRBV7-9
clone size: .
J gene: TRBJ2-5
D gene: TRBD2
CDR3 protein: CASSLAGASETQYF
CDR3 DNA: TGTGCCAGCAGTCTAGCGGGGGCGTCGGAGACCCAGTACTTC

V gene: TRBV6-5
clone size: .
J gene: TRBJ2-1
D gene: .
CDR3 protein: CASSYGADSYNEQFF
CDR3 DNA: TGTGCCAGCAGTTACGGGGCGGACTCCTACAATGAGCAGTTCTTC

V gene: TRBV27
clone size: .
J gene: TRBJ2-1
D gene: .
CDR3 protein: CASSFGATGGEQFF
CDR3 DNA: TGTGCCAGCAGTTTCGGCGCGACAGGAGGAGAGCAGTTCTTC

V gene: TRBV2
clone size: .
J gene: TRBJ2-2
D gene: .
CDR3 protein: CASKHPSSANTGELFF
CDR3 DNA: TGTGCCAGCAAGCACCCCTCTTCTGCGAACACCGGGGAGCTGTTTTTT

V gene: TRBV3-1/TRBV3-2
clone size: many
J gene: TRBJ2-7
D gene: .
CDR3 protein: CASSTGLDYEQYF
CDR3 DNA: TGTGCCAGCAGCACAGGGCTGGACTACGAGCAGTACTTC

V gene: TRBV7-3
clone size: .
J gene: TRBJ1-1
D gene: .
CDR3 protein: CASSSSVRGGPAFF
CDR3 DNA: TGTGCCAGCAGCTCCTCCGTCAGGGGCGGTCCGGCTTTCTTT